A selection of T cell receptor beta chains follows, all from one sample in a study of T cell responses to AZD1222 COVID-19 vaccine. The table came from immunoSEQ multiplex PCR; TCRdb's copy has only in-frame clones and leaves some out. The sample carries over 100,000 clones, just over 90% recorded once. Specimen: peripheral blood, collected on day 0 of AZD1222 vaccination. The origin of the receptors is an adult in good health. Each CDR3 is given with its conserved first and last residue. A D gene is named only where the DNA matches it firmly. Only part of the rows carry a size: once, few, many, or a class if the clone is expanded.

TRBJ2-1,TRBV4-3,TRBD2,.,CASSQALRLAGGLGEQFF,TGCGCCAGCAGCCAAGCCCTAAGGCTAGCGGGGGGGCTGGGGGAGCAGTTCTTC
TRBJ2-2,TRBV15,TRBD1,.,CATSIPTGVDGELFF,TGTGCCACCAGCATTCCGACAGGGGTGGACGGGGAGCTGTTTTTT
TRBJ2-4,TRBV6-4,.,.,CASSTSGVGGNIQYF,TGTGCCAGCTCCACGTCAGGGGTGGGAGGAAACATTCAGTACTTC
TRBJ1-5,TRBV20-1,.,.,CSTNQPQHF,TGCAGTACAAATCAGCCCCAGCATTTT
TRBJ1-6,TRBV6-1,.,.,CASSEVVSYNSPLHF,TGTGCCAGCAGTGAAGTCGTCAGCTATAATTCACCCCTCCACTTT
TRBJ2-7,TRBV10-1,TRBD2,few,CASSEVVAGGLYEQYF,TGCGCCAGCAGTGAGGTGGTAGCGGGGGGCCTCTACGAGCAGTACTTC
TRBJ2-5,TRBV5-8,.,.,CASSRDRQETQYF,TGTGCCAGCAGCCGCGACAGGCAAGAGACCCAGTACTTC
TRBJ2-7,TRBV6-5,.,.,CASRQDRTDYEQYF,TGTGCCAGCAGGCAGGACAGAACCGACTACGAGCAGTACTTC
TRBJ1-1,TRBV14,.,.,CASSQVGGATFF,TGTGCCAGCAGCCAAGTGGGGGGGGCCACGTTCTTT
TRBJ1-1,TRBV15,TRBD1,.,CATSPTTGEEGEAFF,TGTGCCACCAGCCCTACTACAGGGGAGGAAGGTGAAGCTTTCTTT
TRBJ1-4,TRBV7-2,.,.,CASSLSRAPNEKLFF,TGTGCCAGCAGCTTATCGAGGGCCCCTAATGAAAAACTGTTTTTT
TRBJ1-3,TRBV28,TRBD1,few,CASSLGGTGPQYF,TGTGCCAGCAGTTTAGGGGGGACAGGTCCCCAATATTTT
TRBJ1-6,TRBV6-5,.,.,CASSRTNSPLHF,TGTGCCAGCAGTCGGACTAATTCACCCCTCCACTTT
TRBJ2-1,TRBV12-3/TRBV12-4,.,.,CASRPGPRNEQFF,TGTGCCAGCAGGCCGGGCCCCCGGAATGAGCAGTTCTTC
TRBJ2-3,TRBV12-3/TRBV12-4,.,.,CASIPTGGYTQYF,TGTGCCAGCATCCCGACGGGTGGGTATACGCAGTATTTT
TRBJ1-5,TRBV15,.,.,CATSRDTGNQPQHF,TGTGCCACCAGCAGAGATACGGGGAATCAGCCCCAGCATTTT
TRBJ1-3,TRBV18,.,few,CASSPSPAGSASGNTIYF,TGTGCCAGCTCACCGAGCCCGGCAGGTTCGGCGTCTGGAAACACCATATATTTT
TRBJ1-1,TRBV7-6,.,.,CASSLTVNTEAFF,TGTGCCAGCAGTCTAACGGTGAACACTGAAGCTTTCTTT
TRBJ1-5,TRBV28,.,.,CASSEGNQPQHF,TGTGCCAGCAGTGAGGGGAATCAGCCCCAGCATTTT
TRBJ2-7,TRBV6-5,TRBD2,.,CASSLGSSGTYEQYF,TGTGCCAGCAGTCTCGGGTCCAGCGGGACCTACGAGCAGTACTTC
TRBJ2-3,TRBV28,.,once,CASRTVTDTQYF,TGTGCCAGCAGGACCGTCACAGATACGCAGTATTTT
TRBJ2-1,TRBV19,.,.,CASSTGTAYNEQFF,TGTGCCAGTAGTACCGGGACTGCCTACAATGAGCAGTTCTTC
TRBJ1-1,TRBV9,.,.,CASSPTTVNTEAFF,TGTGCCAGCAGCCCTACGACGGTGAACACTGAAGCTTTCTTT
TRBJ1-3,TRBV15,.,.,CATSRWDGHSGNTIYF,TGTGCCACCAGCAGGTGGGACGGCCACTCTGGAAACACCATATATTTT
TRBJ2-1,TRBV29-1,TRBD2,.,CSADPGLAGYNEQFF,TGCAGCGCTGACCCTGGACTAGCGGGGTACAATGAGCAGTTCTTC
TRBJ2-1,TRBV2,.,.,CASVRNEQFF,TGTGCCAGCGTTCGCAATGAGCAGTTCTTC
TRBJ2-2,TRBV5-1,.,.,CASSDNTGELFF,TGCGCCAGCAGCGACAACACCGGGGAGCTGTTTTTT
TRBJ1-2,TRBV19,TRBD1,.,CASRAGGGHGYTF,TGTGCCAGTAGGGCAGGGGGCGGCCATGGCTACACCTTC
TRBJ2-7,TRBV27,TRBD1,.,CASSSLGQGIDEQYF,TGTGCCAGCAGTTCTCTGGGACAGGGGATCGACGAGCAGTACTTC
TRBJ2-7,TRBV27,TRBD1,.,CASKSLSTGSYYEQYF,TGTGCCAGCAAGTCCCTTTCGACAGGGAGCTACTACGAGCAGTACTTC
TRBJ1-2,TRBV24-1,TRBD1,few,CATKGTGFYGYTF,TGTGCCACCAAGGGGACAGGGTTCTATGGCTACACCTTC
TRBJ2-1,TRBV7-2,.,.,CASSRLTVDSYNEQFF,TGTGCCAGCAGCAGGTTGACAGTAGACTCCTACAATGAGCAGTTCTTC
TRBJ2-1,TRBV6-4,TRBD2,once,CASSDPGLAGVQFF,TGTGCCAGCAGTGACCCCGGACTAGCGGGGGTTCAGTTCTTC
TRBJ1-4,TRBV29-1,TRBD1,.,CSVEDQGADEKLFF,TGCAGCGTTGAAGATCAGGGGGCGGATGAAAAACTGTTTTTT
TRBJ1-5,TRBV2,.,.,CASSERGSNQPQHF,TGTGCCAGCAGTGAACGGGGCTCCAATCAGCCCCAGCATTTT
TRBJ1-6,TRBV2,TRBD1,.,CASGRQGAANNSPLHF,TGTGCCAGCGGTCGACAGGGGGCTGCTAATAATTCACCCCTCCACTTT
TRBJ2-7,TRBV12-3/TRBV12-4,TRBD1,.,CASSGQGTYEQYF,TGTGCCAGTTCGGGACAGGGGACCTACGAGCAGTACTTC
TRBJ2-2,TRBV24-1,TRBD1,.,CATSPNSDRGETGELFF,TGTGCCACCAGTCCCAATAGCGACAGGGGGGAAACCGGGGAGCTGTTTTTT
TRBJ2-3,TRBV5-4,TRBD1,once,CASSLQGATDTQYF,TGTGCCAGCAGCTTGCAGGGGGCAACAGATACGCAGTATTTT
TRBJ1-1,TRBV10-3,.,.,CAISGGLNTEAFF,TGTGCCATCAGTGGAGGACTGAACACTGAAGCTTTCTTT
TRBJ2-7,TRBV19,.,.,CASSPRLPTAAPGYEQYF,TGTGCCAGTAGTCCACGCTTACCGACAGCGGCCCCCGGGTACGAGCAGTACTTC
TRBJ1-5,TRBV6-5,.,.,CASRLGSSVNQPQHF,TGTGCCAGCCGACTGGGCAGCTCCGTCAATCAGCCCCAGCATTTT
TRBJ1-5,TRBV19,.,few,CASTLTGSSNQPQHF,TGTGCCAGTACCCTGACTGGGAGTAGCAATCAGCCCCAGCATTTT
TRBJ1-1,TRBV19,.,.,CASSPGPPNLAEAFF,TGTGCCAGTAGTCCGGGACCGCCGAATCTCGCTGAAGCTTTCTTT
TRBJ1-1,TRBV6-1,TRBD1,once,CASSETGERAEAFF,TGTGCCAGCAGTGAGACAGGGGAACGGGCTGAAGCTTTCTTT
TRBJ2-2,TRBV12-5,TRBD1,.,CASGVGTGGIGELFF,TGTGCTAGTGGCGTCGGGACAGGGGGCATCGGGGAGCTGTTTTTT
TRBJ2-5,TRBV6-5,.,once,CASSYFKGKQETQYF,TGTGCCAGCAGTTACTTTAAGGGAAAGCAAGAGACCCAGTACTTC
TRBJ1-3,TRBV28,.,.,CASSFASGNTIYF,TGTGCCAGCAGTTTTGCGTCTGGAAACACCATATATTTT
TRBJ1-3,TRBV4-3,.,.,CASSQDTGRAGNTIYF,TGCGCCAGCAGCCAAGATACAGGCAGGGCTGGAAACACCATATATTTT
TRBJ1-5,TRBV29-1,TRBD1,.,CSVEEGGGQPQHF,TGCAGCGTTGAAGAAGGGGGCGGCCAGCCCCAGCATTTT
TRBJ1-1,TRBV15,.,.,CATSRDLQGEAFF,TGTGCCACCAGCAGAGATCTGCAGGGTGAAGCTTTCTTT
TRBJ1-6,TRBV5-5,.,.,CASSLAQGSSPLHF,TGTGCCAGCAGCTTGGCACAGGGAAGTTCACCCCTCCACTTT
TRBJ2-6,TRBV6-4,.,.,CASRSDSGANVLTF,TGTGCCAGCCGGTCGGACTCTGGGGCCAACGTCCTGACTTTC